This entry concerns a single T cell receptor (beta chain). Its antigen is not identified. TCRdb reprocessed the 5' RACE reads with MiXCR, giving one entry per CDR3 protein. The sample shows under 300,000 distinct CDR3 sequences, roughly 8% of them seen only once. The sample comes from a study of T-cell memory formation after mild COVID-19. Study outcomes and limitations: SARS-CoV-2 specificity of second-wave clones peaking day 37 was unconfirmed. Researchers found some responding clones in pre-infection memory, a sign that cross-reactive memory joined.

Deletions cut 5 bases from V and 1 base from J, with 7 bases between. The germline V gene encodes CDR1 DFQATT and CDR2 SNEGSKA (reference sequence). This CDR3 has 12 residues. The V and J genes are TRBV20-1 and TRBJ2-3; D tentatively reads TRBD1 or TRBD2 (5 bases each). The sequence was collected from a man aged 18 to 30 who had mild COVID-19 (a few samples of this study predate the infection). Cell type and time point are not known. Source material: PBMCs or a T cell subset sorted from them (not recorded which). DNA of the CDR3: TGCAGTGCTGAGGGACGCACAGATACGCAGTATTTT. Its protein is CSAEGRTDTQYF.